This TCR beta chain was captured by sequencing in a study of cytomegalovirus exposure and HLA in healthy donors. Primers included in the PCR were 60 Vbeta and 13 Jbeta primers. Assay used: immunoSEQ multiplex PCR; TCRdb lists only in-frame clones, some missing. The sample records some 120,000 clones, around three quarters being singletons. Study observations and caveats: Across all donors, roughly uniform sequencing depth was an assumption of the presence/absence analyses. Later analysis reportedly placed an Asian-associated ancestry cluster below the roughly 600-donor mean in N-insertions.

CDR1 MNHNS and CDR2 SASEGT come from the germline V gene. This CDR3 contains 16 residues. Trimming removed 2 bases at V and 5 bases at J, with 13 bases between. Concerning this clone: What it binds is unknown.

Sequencing was carried out using PBMCs. The TCR originated in a female donor in good health and CMV-seronegative. The rearrangement uses TRBV6-1 and TRBJ1-6; D is possibly TRBD1 (6 bases). CDR3 loop: CASSEHGGANNSPLHF. In nucleotides, the CDR3 is TGTGCCAGCAGTGAACATGGGGGCGCGAATAATTCACCCCTCCACTTT.